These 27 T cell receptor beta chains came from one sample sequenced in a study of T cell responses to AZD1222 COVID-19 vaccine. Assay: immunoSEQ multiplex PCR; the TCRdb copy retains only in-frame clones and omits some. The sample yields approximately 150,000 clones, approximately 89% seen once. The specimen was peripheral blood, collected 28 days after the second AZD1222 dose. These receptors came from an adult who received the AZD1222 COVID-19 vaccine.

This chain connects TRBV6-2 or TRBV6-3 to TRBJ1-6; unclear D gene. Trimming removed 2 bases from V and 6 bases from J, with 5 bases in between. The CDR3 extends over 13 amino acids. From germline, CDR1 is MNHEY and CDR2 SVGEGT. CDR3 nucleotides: TGTGCCAGCAGTTACGGGCCTAATTCACCCCTCCACTTT. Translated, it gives CASSYGPNSPLHF.

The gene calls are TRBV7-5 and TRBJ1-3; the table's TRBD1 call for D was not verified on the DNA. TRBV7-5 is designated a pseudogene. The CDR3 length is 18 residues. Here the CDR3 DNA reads TGTGCCAGAAGCTTAGGAATGGGACAGGGGCGCTCTGGAAACACCATATATTTT. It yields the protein CARSLGMGQGRSGNTIYF.

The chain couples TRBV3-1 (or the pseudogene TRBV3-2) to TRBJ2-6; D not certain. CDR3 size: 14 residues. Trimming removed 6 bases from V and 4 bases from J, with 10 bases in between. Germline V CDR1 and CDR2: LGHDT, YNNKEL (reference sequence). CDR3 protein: CASSHFGGANVLTF. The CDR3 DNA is TGTGCCAGCAGTCACTTTGGCGGGGCCAACGTCCTGACTTTC.

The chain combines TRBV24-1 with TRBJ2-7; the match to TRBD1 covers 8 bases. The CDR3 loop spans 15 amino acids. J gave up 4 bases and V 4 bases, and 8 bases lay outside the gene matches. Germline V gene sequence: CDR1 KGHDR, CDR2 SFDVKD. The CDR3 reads CATSDLGDRGYEQYF. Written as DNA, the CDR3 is TGTGCCACCAGTGACTTGGGAGACAGGGGTTACGAGCAGTACTTC.

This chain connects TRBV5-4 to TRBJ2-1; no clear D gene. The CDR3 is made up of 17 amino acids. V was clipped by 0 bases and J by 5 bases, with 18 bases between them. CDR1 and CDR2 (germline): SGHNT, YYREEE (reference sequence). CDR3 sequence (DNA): TGTGCCAGCAGCTTGGTACTGTCCCCCAGTAAACACAATGAGCAGTTCTTC. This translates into CASSLVLSPSKHNEQFF.

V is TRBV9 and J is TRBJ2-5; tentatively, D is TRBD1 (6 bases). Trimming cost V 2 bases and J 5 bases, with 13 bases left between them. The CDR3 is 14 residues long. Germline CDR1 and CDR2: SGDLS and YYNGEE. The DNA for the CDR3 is TGTGCCAGCAGCGTTAGTGGGGGCTGGGAGACCCAGTACTTC. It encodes CASSVSGGWETQYF.

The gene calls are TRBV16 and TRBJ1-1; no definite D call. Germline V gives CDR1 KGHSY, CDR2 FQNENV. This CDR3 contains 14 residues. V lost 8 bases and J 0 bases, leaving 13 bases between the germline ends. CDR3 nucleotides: TGTGCCAGCTCCCCTGGAAGGATGAACACTGAAGCTTTCTTT. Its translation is CASSPGRMNTEAFF.

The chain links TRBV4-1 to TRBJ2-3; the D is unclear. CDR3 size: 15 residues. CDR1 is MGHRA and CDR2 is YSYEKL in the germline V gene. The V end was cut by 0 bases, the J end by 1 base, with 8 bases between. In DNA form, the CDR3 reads TGCGCCAGCAGCCAAGACAAGACTGGCACAGATACGCAGTATTTT. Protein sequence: CASSQDKTGTDTQYF.

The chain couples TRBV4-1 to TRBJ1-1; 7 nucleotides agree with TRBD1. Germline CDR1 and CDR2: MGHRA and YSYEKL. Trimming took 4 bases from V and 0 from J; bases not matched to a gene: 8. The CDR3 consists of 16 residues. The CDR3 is CASSREGALLNTEAFF. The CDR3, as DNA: TGCGCCAGCAGCCGAGAGGGGGCCCTATTGAACACTGAAGCTTTCTTT.

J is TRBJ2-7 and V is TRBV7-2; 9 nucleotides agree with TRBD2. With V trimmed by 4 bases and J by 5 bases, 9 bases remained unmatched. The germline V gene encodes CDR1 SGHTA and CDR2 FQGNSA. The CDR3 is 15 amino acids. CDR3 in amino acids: CASSSPSGTLHEQYF. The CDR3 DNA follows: TGTGCCAGCAGCTCCCCTAGCGGGACCCTCCACGAGCAGTACTTC.

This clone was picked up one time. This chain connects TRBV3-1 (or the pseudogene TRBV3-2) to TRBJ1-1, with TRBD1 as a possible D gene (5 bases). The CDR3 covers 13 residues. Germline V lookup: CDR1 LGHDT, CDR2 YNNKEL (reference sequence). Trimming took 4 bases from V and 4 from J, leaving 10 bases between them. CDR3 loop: CASSPGPITEAFF. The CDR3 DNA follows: TGTGCCAGCAGCCCGGGACCTATCACTGAAGCTTTCTTT.

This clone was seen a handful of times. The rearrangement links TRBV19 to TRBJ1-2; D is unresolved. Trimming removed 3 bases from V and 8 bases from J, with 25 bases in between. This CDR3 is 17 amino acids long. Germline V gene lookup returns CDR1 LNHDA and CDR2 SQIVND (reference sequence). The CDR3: CASSIQQPGRNLWGYTF. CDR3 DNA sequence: TGTGCCAGTAGTATCCAACAGCCGGGCAGAAACCTTTGGGGCTACACCTTC.

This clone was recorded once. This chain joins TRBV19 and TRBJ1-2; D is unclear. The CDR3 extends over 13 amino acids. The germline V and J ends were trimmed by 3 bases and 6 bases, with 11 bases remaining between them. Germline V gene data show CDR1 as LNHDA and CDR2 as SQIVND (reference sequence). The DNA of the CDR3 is TGTGCCAGTAGTATGGTGGGCATGGATGGCTACACCTTC. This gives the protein CASSMVGMDGYTF. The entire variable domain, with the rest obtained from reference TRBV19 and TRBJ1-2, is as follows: DGGITQSPKYLFRKEGQNVTLSCEQNLNHDAMYWYRQDPGQGLRLIYYSQIVNDFQKGDIAEGYSVSREKKESFPLTVTSAQKNPTAFYLCASSMVGMDGYTFGSGTRLTVV.

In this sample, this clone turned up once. CDR3 DNA sequence: TGTGCCAGCAGTTTATCCCCCGGCGGTGGCTACACCTTC. This translates into CASSLSPGGGYTF. The gene calls are TRBV27 and TRBJ1-2; D call uncertain. V was pared by 0 bases and J by 7 bases, with 9 bases between. The CDR3 length is 13 residues. Germline-derived CDR1 and CDR2 are MNHEY and SMNVEV (reference sequence).

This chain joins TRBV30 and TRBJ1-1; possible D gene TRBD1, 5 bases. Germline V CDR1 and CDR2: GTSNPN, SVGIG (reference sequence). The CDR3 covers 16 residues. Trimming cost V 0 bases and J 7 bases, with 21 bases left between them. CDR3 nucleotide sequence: TGTGCCTGGAGTGTAGGGGCAGGCCTCCCGTTGGTTGAAGCTTTCTTT. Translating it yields CAWSVGAGLPLVEAFF.

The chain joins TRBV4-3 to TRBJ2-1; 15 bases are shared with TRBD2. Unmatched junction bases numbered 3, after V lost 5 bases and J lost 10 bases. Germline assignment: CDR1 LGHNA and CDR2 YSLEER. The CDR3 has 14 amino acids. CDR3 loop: CASSRTSGRDEQFF. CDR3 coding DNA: TGCGCCAGCAGCAGGACTAGCGGGAGGGACGAGCAGTTCTTC.

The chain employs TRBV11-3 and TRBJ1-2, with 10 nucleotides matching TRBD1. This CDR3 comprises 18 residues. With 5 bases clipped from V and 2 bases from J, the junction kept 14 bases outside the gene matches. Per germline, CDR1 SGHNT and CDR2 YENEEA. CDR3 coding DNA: TGTGCCAGCAGCGGGATACGGGACAGGGGACTTGACAACTATGGCTACACCTTC. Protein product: CASSGIRDRGLDNYGYTF.

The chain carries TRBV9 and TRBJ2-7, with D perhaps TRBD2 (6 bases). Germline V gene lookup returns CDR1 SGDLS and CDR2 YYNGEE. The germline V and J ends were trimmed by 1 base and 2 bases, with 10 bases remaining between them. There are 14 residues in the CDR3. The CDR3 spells CASSVRGAAYEQYF. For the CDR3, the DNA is TGTGCCAGCAGCGTACGCGGGGCTGCCTACGAGCAGTACTTC.

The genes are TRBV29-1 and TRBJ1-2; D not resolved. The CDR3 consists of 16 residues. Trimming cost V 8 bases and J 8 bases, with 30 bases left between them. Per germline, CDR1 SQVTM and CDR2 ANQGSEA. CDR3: CSSHWAGDDPAGGYTF. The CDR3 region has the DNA TGCAGCTCTCACTGGGCAGGAGACGACCCGGCTGGGGGCTACACCTTC.

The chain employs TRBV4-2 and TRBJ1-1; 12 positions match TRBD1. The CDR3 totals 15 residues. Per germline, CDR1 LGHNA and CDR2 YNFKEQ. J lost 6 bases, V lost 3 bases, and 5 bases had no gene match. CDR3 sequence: CASSQGTGGASEAFF. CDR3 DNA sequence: TGTGCCAGCAGCCAGGGGACAGGGGGCGCATCTGAAGCTTTCTTT.

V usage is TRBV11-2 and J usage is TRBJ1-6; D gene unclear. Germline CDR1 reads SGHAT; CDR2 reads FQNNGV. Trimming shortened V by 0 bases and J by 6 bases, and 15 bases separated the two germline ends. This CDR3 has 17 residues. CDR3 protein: CASSLEAGLYLNSPLHF. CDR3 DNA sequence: TGTGCCAGCAGCTTAGAGGCGGGGTTATACCTTAATTCACCCCTCCACTTT. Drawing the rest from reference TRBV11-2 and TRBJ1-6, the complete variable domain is EAGVAQSPRYKIIEKRQSVAFWCNPISGHATLYWYQQILGQGPKLLIQFQNNGVVDDSQLPKDRFSAERLKGVDSTLKIQPAKLEDSAVYLCASSLEAGLYLNSPLHFGNGTRLTVT.

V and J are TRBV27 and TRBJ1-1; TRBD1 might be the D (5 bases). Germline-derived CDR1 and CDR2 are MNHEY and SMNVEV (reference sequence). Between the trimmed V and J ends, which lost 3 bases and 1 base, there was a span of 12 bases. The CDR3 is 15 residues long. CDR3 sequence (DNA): TGTGCCAGCAGTTTTGGATCGGGACGGAACACTGAAGCTTTCTTT. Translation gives CASSFGSGRNTEAFF.

Here the CDR3 reads CASTLHGTGGYGYTF. The CDR3, as DNA: TGTGCCAGCACTCTACACGGGACAGGGGGATATGGCTACACCTTC. The V and J genes are TRBV27 and TRBJ1-2, with TRBD1 identical over 11 bases. Trimming cost V 7 bases and J 5 bases; bases outside gene matches: 9. This CDR3 has 15 amino acids. CDR1 and CDR2 (germline): MNHEY, SMNVEV (reference sequence).

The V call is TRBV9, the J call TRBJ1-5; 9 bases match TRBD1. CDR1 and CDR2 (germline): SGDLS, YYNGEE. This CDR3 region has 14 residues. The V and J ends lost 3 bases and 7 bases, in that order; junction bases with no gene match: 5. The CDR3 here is CASSDTGGSQPQHF. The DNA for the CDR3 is TGTGCCAGCAGCGATACAGGGGGCAGCCAGCCCCAGCATTTT.

The CDR3, as DNA: TGTGCCAGTAGGGCGGTGGGAAATGAAAAACTGTTTTTT. This translates into CASRAVGNEKLFF. V usage is TRBV19 and J usage is TRBJ1-4; D gene uncertain. This CDR3 is built from 13 residues. Looked up from germline, CDR1 is LNHDA and CDR2 is SQIVND (reference sequence). V gave up 6 bases and J gave up 5 bases, with 10 bases separating them.

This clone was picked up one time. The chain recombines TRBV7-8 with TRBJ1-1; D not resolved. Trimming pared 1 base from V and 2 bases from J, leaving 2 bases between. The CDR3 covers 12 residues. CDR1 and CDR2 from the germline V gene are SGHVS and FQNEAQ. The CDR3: CASSLENTEAFF. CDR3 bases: TGTGCCAGCAGCTTAGAAAACACTGAAGCTTTCTTT.

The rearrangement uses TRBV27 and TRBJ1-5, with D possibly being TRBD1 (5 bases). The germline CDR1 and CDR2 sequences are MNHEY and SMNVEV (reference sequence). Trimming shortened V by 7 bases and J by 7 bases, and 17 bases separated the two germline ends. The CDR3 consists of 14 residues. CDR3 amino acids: CASTTAQGDQPQHF. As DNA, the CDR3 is TGTGCCAGCACCACGGCCCAAGGGGACCAGCCCCAGCATTTT.